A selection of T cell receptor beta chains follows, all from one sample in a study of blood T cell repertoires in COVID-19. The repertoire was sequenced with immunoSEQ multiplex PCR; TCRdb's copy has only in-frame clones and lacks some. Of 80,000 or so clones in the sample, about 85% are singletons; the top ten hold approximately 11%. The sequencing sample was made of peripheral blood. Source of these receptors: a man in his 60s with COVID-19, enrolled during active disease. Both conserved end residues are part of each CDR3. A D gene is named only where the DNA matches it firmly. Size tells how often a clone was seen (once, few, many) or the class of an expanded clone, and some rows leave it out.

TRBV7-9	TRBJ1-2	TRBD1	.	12	TGTGCCAGCAGCACAGGGGTGGAGGGCTACACCTTC	CASSTGVEGYTF
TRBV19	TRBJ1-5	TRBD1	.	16	TGTGCCAGTAGTATATTTCCAACAGGGGGGCATCAGCCCCAGCATTTT	CASSIFPTGGHQPQHF
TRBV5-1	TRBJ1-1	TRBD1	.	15	TGCGCCAGCAGCTTAGACGGACAGGGGGACACTGAAGCTTTCTTT	CASSLDGQGDTEAFF
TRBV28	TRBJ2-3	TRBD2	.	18	TGTGCCAGCAGTCCCTCATACCTAGCGGGGGGGTTCACAGATACGCAGTATTTT	CASSPSYLAGGFTDTQYF
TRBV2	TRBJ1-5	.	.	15	TGTGCCAGCAGTGACAGGGGAGTGCTCAATCAGCCCCAGCATTTT	CASSDRGVLNQPQHF
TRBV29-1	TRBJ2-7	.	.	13	TGCAGCGTTCAGGGGACGGCTAACTACGAGCAGTACTTC	CSVQGTANYEQYF
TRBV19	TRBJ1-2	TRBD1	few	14	TGTGCCAGTAAGATACCGGGACAGGGATATGGCTACACCTTC	CASKIPGQGYGYTF
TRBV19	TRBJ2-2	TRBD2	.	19	TGTGCCAGTAGTATTCCGGCTAGCGGGGGGGACTCGAACACCGGGGAGCTGTTTTTT	CASSIPASGGDSNTGELFF
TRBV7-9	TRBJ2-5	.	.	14	TGTGCCAGCAGCTTAGGTGGGGGGGCGGAGACCCAGTACTTC	CASSLGGGAETQYF
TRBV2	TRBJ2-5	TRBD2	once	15	TGTGCCAGCGGCGGACTAGCGGGAGACCAAGAGACCCAGTACTTC	CASGGLAGDQETQYF
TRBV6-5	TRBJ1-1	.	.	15	TGTGCCAGCAGTTACCAACAGGGAGGGGACACTGAAGCTTTCTTT	CASSYQQGGDTEAFF
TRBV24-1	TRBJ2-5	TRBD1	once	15	TGTGCCACCAGTGATTTTGGCAGGGGGTCAGAGACCCAGTACTTC	CATSDFGRGSETQYF
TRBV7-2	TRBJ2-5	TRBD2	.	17	TGTGCCAGCAGCTTAGGGACTAGCGGGAGTTCTCAAGAGACCCAGTACTTC	CASSLGTSGSSQETQYF
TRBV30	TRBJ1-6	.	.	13	TGTGCCTGGGAGGGGTCCTATAATTCACCCCTCCACTTT	CAWEGSYNSPLHF
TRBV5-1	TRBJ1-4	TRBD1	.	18	TGCGCCAGCAGCTTGGTTGGGACAGGTCTATTCACTAATGAAAAACTGTTTTTT	CASSLVGTGLFTNEKLFF
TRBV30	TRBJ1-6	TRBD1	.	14	TGTGCCTGGAGCCCCACAGGGGATATTACACCCCTCCACTTT	CAWSPTGDITPLHF
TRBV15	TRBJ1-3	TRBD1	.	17	TGTGCCACCAGCAGAGACAAGGGAGACAGGGAGCGAAACACCATATATTTT	CATSRDKGDRERNTIYF
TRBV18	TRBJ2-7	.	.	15	TGTGCCAGCTCACGAGCTAAACAGGGGGGGGACGAGCAGTACTTC	CASSRAKQGGDEQYF
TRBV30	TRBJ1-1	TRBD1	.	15	TGTGCCTGGAGTCTCGCAGGGGGACACAACACTGAAGCTTTCTTT	CAWSLAGGHNTEAFF
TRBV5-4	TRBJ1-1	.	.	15	TGTGCCAGCAGCTTAGCCCTGGGGGGGAACACTGAAGCTTTCTTT	CASSLALGGNTEAFF
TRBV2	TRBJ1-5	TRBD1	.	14	TGTGCCAGCGGACAGGGAGGAAGCAATCAGCCCCAGCATTTT	CASGQGGSNQPQHF
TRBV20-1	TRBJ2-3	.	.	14	TGCAGTGCTAGTATGGGAGGACCCACAGATACGCAGTATTTT	CSASMGGPTDTQYF
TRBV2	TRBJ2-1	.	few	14	TGTGCCAGCAGTGAGGAGGGGGCTTGGAATGAGCAGTTCTTC	CASSEEGAWNEQFF
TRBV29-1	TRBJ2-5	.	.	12	TGCAGCGTTGGGGGGCAGAGGGAGGGCCAGTACTTC	CSVGGQREGQYF
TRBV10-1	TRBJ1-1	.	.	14	TGCGCCAGCAGCTGGGGGGGGCTGAACACTGAAGCTTTCTTT	CASSWGGLNTEAFF
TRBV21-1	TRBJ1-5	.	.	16	TGTGCCAGCAGCAAACCCGGAGCCAGGGTGGGACAGCCCCAGCATTTT	CASSKPGARVGQPQHF